This record covers a single T cell receptor beta chain. Some clones are missing from TCRdb's copy, which holds only in-frame ones; the method was immunoSEQ multiplex PCR. There are under 300,000 clones in the sample; 70% to 90% occur only once, and under 9% lies in the top ten. The entry originates in a study of blood T cell repertoires in COVID-19. Across the study: Italy, Spain and the United States were the sources of the convalescent and acute COVID-19 samples.

The CDR3 sequence is 15 residues long. V lost 6 bases, J lost 8 bases, and 19 bases lay in between. CDR1 and CDR2 (germline): LNHDA, SQIVND (reference sequence). The sample was peripheral blood. The chain couples TRBV19 to TRBJ1-4; possibly TRBD1 for D (6 bases). The clonotype comes from a woman in her 70s with active or convalescent COVID-19. CDR3 sequence reads: CASRGPGGRAEKLFF. The DNA for the CDR3 is TGTGCCAGTAGAGGTCCCGGGGGGCGAGCCGAAAAACTGTTTTTT. The complete variable domain, with remaining parts taken from reference TRBV19 and TRBJ1-4, reads DGGITQSPKYLFRKEGQNVTLSCEQNLNHDAMYWYRQDPGQGLRLIYYSQIVNDFQKGDIAEGYSVSREKKESFPLTVTSAQKNPTAFYLCASRGPGGRAEKLFFGSGTQLSVL.